Listed here is a single TCR beta chain. Its antigen remains unknown. This sample was included in a study of STAT5B mutations in CD4+ large granular lymphocyte leukemia. Study as a whole: The CDR3 'QG' motif was associated with a particular HLA allele among healthy donors. Whole-study results and caveats: Higher CD4+ than CD8+ T-LGLL clonality might reflect small sample size.

Per the original data handling: The detection floor for productive clonotype frequency was 2.59 x 10-5. TCRdb's table, derived via immunoSEQ multiplex PCR, lists solely in-frame clones and lacks some. The D gene and trimming were derived from the DNA, and the V and J assignments and clone size from that table. The data hold approximately 20,000 clones, with about 88% observed a single time. The clonotype comes from a human donor in good health. Input material: CD4+ T cells from blood buffy coats.

The CDR3 region is CASSSGLAGGQETQYF. The CDR3 DNA reads TGTGCCAGCAGCTCCGGACTAGCGGGAGGCCAAGAGACCCAGTACTTC. This chain links TRBV5-5 with TRBJ2-5, with 14 bases fitting TRBD2. Germline loops: CDR1 SGHKS, CDR2 YYEKEE (reference sequence). This CDR3 contains 16 residues. The V gene end was trimmed by 3 bases and the J gene end by 1 base; junction bases not matched to a gene: 2.